This entry is about one TCR beta chain. The data stem from a study of blood T cell repertoires in COVID-19. The overall study: Acute and convalescent COVID-19 samples came from the United States, Italy and Spain. Sources were T cells, B-cell-depleted T cells, or PBMCs; the material itself was cDNA or gDNA.

In germline, CDR1 is MNHEY, CDR2 SVGAGI. Trimming removed 7 bases from V and 10 bases from J; junction bases left unmatched: 4. CDR3 size: 13 residues. The authors' processing: Amplified reference gene primers provided the basis for estimating nucleated cell counts. Produced via immunoSEQ multiplex PCR; TCRdb's table is partial and in-frame only. From that table come the V and J calls and clone size; the DNA was used to work out D and trimming. Counted here are 250,000 to 300,000 clones, 89% occurring once; the ten biggest clones make up around 2.1%. This receptor was identified in a man aged 50 to 60 with acute or convalescent COVID-19. The chain couples TRBV6-5 to TRBJ1-6, with TRBD1 identical over 10 bases. Sequenced: peripheral blood. Here the CDR3 reads CASTPGQGSPLHF. CDR3 coding DNA: TGTGCCAGCACTCCGGGACAGGGGTCACCCCTCCACTTT.